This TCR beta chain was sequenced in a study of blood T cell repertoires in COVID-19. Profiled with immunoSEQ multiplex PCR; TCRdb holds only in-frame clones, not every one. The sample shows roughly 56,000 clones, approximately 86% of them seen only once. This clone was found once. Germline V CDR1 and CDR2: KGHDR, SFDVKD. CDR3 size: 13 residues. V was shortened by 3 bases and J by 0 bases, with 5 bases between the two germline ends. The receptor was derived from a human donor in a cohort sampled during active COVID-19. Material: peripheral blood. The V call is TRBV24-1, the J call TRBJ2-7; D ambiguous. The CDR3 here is CATSDGPSYEQYF. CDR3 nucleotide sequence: TGTGCCACCAGTGATGGGCCCTCCTACGAGCAGTACTTC.